A single sample is the source of the 14 T cell receptor beta chains below, sequenced in a study of blood T cell repertoires in COVID-19. Clones were sequenced by immunoSEQ multiplex PCR, and TCRdb holds only the in-frame ones, with some missing. Here the sample spans approximately 140,000 clones, over 80% being singletons. Sequenced: peripheral blood. These receptors all come from a man between 60 and 75 years old with active or convalescent COVID-19.

As concerns this clone: Relative to the germline gene, one junction end is altered; a read error may explain this. The chain couples TRBV7-9 to TRBJ2-5, with 10 bases fitting TRBD1. Looked up from germline, CDR1 is SEHNR and CDR2 is FQNEAQ (reference sequence). The CDR3 length is 16 residues. The CDR3 here is CASSIAGQGLQETQYF. The CDR3 bases are TGTGCCAGCAGCATAGCGGGACAGGGGCTACAAGAGACCCAGTACTTC.

This chain uses TRBV9 with TRBJ2-3, with D possibly being TRBD1 (5 bases). V was trimmed by 0 bases and J by 0 bases, leaving 11 bases between them. This CDR3 comprises 16 residues. Germline values: CDR1 SGDLS, CDR2 YYNGEE. CDR3 nucleotide sequence: TGTGCCAGCAGCGTAGGACAGTCCTTCAGCACAGATACGCAGTATTTT. Translating it yields CASSVGQSFSTDTQYF.

This chain uses TRBV5-4 with TRBJ2-7; 10 bases align to TRBD1. The ends lost 3 bases at V and 4 bases at J; junction bases unmatched: 4. The CDR3 sequence is 14 residues long. The germline gives CDR1 SGHNT, CDR2 YYREEE (reference sequence). CDR3 sequence (DNA): TGTGCCAGCAGCTCGACAGGGGGCGGTTACGAGCAGTACTTC. The encoded protein is CASSSTGGGYEQYF. The whole variable domain, remainder taken from reference TRBV5-4 and TRBJ2-7, is ETGVTQSPTHLIKTRGQQVTLRCSSQSGHNTVSWYQQALGQGPQFIFQYYREEENGRGNFPPRFSGLQFPNYSSELNVNALELDDSALYLCASSSTGGGYEQYFGPGTRLTVT.

This sequence joins TRBV29-1 and TRBJ1-1, with TRBD1 identical over 8 bases. This CDR3 has 12 amino acids. CDR1 and CDR2 from the germline V gene are SQVTM and ANQGSEA. The ends lost 5 bases at V and 5 bases at J; junction bases unmatched: 4. CDR3 nucleotides: TGCAGCGTTCCAGGGGGCTGGACTGAAGCTTTCTTT. It is translated as CSVPGGWTEAFF.

The table lists this clone with a count of one. The chain couples TRBV10-1 to TRBJ2-7, with 9 bases that match TRBD2. Germline V lookup: CDR1 WNHNN, CDR2 SYGVQD (reference sequence). The CDR3 runs 15 residues. V was clipped by 0 bases and J by 3 bases; unmatched bases: 3. DNA for the CDR3: TGCGCCAGCAGTGAGTCCACAGCGGGGGGCTACGAGCAGTACTTC. This codes for CASSESTAGGYEQYF.

The chain has TRBV6-1 and TRBJ1-5; D gene ambiguous. V lost 2 bases, J lost 0 bases, and 5 bases lay in between. CDR1 MNHNS and CDR2 SASEGT come from the germline V gene. The CDR3 spans 14 residues. CDR3 DNA: TGTGCCAGCAGTGAATTAGATAGCAATCAGCCCCAGCATTTT. It yields the protein CASSELDSNQPQHF.

The J gene is TRBJ2-2, the V gene TRBV14; 7 nucleotides align to TRBD1. J was trimmed by 5 bases and V by 1 base; bases with no gene match: 7. The CDR3 length is 16 residues. Germline-derived CDR1 and CDR2 are SGHDN and FVKESK. The CDR3 loop reads CASSQVRGWKTGELFF. Written as DNA, the CDR3 is TGTGCCAGCAGCCAAGTCAGGGGGTGGAAAACCGGGGAGCTGTTTTTT.

The V and J genes are TRBV28 and TRBJ1-2; D is unresolved. Germline lookup yields CDR1 MDHEN and CDR2 SYDVKM. The CDR3 totals 14 residues. V lost 2 bases to trimming and J lost 8 bases, with 15 bases between them. The CDR3 DNA reads as TGTGCCAGCAGTTTACGAGCGGGGATGAGGGGCTACACCTTC. Protein sequence: CASSLRAGMRGYTF.

The chain joins TRBV27 to TRBJ2-5; TRBD1 might be the D (6 bases). V was trimmed by 6 bases and J by 0 bases, leaving 14 bases between them. The CDR3 length is 15 residues. Germline V lookup: CDR1 MNHEY, CDR2 SMNVEV (reference sequence). The chain's CDR3 is CASSPGHFDQETQYF. For the CDR3, the DNA is TGTGCCAGCAGCCCGGGACACTTCGACCAAGAGACCCAGTACTTC.

The chain links TRBV6-2 or TRBV6-3 to TRBJ2-7, with D tentatively TRBD2 (5 bases). The CDR3 sequence is 11 residues long. Trimming stripped 4 bases from V and 9 bases from J, with 10 bases between. Germline CDR1 and CDR2: MNHEY and SVGEGT. The CDR3, as DNA: TGTGCCAGCAGTTCCCCCGGAGGGCAGTACTTC. Protein sequence: CASSSPGGQYF.

This rearrangement joins TRBV2 to TRBJ1-5; the match to TRBD1 covers 7 bases. Per germline, CDR1 SNHLY and CDR2 FYNNEI. The V and J ends lost 8 bases and 2 bases, in that order; junction bases with no gene match: 3. CDR3 length: 13 amino acids. CDR3 sequence reads: CASLGTGNQPQHF. As DNA, the CDR3 is TGTGCCAGCTTGGGGACAGGCAATCAGCCCCAGCATTTT. Combining the CDR3 with reference TRBV2 and TRBJ1-5 gives the whole variable domain EPEVTQTPSHQVTQMGQEVILRCVPISNHLYFYWYRQILGQKVEFLVSFYNNEISEKSEIFDDQFSVERPDGSNFTLKIRSTKLEDSAMYFCASLGTGNQPQHFGDGTRLSIL.

The V call is TRBV6-6, the J call TRBJ1-5; 11 bases are shared with TRBD1. The V segment lost 8 bases and the J segment 6 bases; nucleotides outside the gene matches: 12. The CDR3 contains 16 residues. Germline CDR1 and CDR2: MNHNY and SVGAGI (reference sequence). The CDR3 DNA follows: TGTGCCAGCTCATTACTCGGGGGACAGGGGGGTCAGCCCCAGCATTTT. This sequence encodes CASSLLGGQGGQPQHF.

The CDR3, as DNA: TGTGCCAGCAGCTACGGGGGGTCGAACATTCAGTACTTC. This translates into CASSYGGSNIQYF. The V gene is TRBV11-3, the J gene TRBJ2-4; 7 nucleotides align to TRBD2. Unmatched junction bases numbered 4, after V lost 4 bases and J lost 7 bases. Germline lookup yields CDR1 SGHNT and CDR2 YENEEA. This CDR3 has 13 residues. The variable domain in full, completed from reference TRBV11-3 and TRBJ2-4, reads EAGVVQSPRYKIIEKKQPVAFWCNPISGHNTLYWYLQNLGQGPELLIRYENEEAVDDSQLPKDRFSAERLKGVDSTLKIQPAELGDSAVYLCASSYGGSNIQYFGAGTRLSVL.

This sequence joins TRBV3-1 (or the pseudogene TRBV3-2) and TRBJ1-1; TRBD1 is a possible D gene (5 bases). The CDR3 sequence is 12 residues long. V lost 0 bases and J lost 9, with 8 bases in between. Germline CDR1 is LGHDT and CDR2 is YNNKEL (reference sequence). For the CDR3, the DNA is TGTGCCAGCAGCCAAGATCCAGGGAAAGCTTTCTTT. As protein: CASSQDPGKAFF.